This TCR beta chain was identified during a study of beta chain features in type 1 diabetes. Study context: The patient and healthy donor groups were comparable for age, gender and cell yields.

One heparinised blood draw averaging about 110 mL was given by each donor. Overall study findings and caveats: Short templates might get an advantage during PCR, and this would be equal in patients and controls. Sequencing used cDNA, and cells with high TCR expression could therefore be over-represented.

Isolated RNA was reverse transcribed in full, so expressed TCRB transcripts were sequenced. This table comes from immunoSEQ multiplex PCR, and its TCRdb copy is limited to in-frame clones, with some not included. The sample carries about 140,000 clones, approximately 9.8% recorded once. The ends lost 5 bases at V and 3 bases at J; junction bases unmatched: 4. The germline V gene has CDR1 MNHEY and CDR2 SMNVEV (reference sequence). This CDR3 has 14 residues. Note on this clone: Its antigen is unknown.

This receptor was identified in a woman aged 35 to 49 in good health. V is TRBV27 and J is TRBJ1-2; the match to TRBD1 covers 9 bases. Sequenced material: central memory CD4+ T cells from blood. The CDR3: CASSPGDRDYGYTF. The CDR3 DNA is TGTGCCAGCAGTCCCGGGGACAGGGACTATGGCTACACCTTC.